The 25 T cell receptor beta chains presented below share a single source sample, sequenced in a study of blood T cell repertoires in COVID-19. Produced via immunoSEQ multiplex PCR; TCRdb's table is partial and in-frame only. The table shows 300,000 or so clones, with over 80% occurring only once. Material for sequencing was peripheral blood. The origin of the receptors is a woman between 40 and 55 years old with acute or convalescent COVID-19.

The V gene is TRBV6-5, the J gene TRBJ2-3; D might be TRBD1 (6 bases). Germline V lookup: CDR1 MNHEY, CDR2 SVGAGI. This CDR3 has 16 residues. V was cut by 0 bases and J by 5 bases, with 15 bases left in between. CDR3 bases: TGTGCCAGCAGTTACTCCTCCGGGACAATGCGAGATACGCAGTATTTT. Protein sequence: CASSYSSGTMRDTQYF.

Written as DNA, the CDR3 is TGTGCCAGCGCTTTGGAGAGCTCTGGAAACACCATATATTTT. Translating it yields CASALESSGNTIYF. The V and J genes are TRBV6-4 and TRBJ1-3; unclear D gene. This CDR3 has 14 residues. V was cut by 8 bases and J by 0 bases, with 11 bases left in between. Germline CDR1 MRHNA, CDR2 SNTAGT.

For this clone: Additional DNA sequences in this sample encode the identical CDR3. The chain is built from TRBV11-2 and TRBJ1-2, with a weak D call TRBD1 (5 bases). Germline values: CDR1 SGHAT, CDR2 FQNNGV. The CDR3 runs 13 residues. Deletions cut 3 bases from V and 3 bases from J, with 8 bases between. The CDR3, as DNA: TGTGCCAGCAGCTTGGGGGGGGACTATGGCTACACCTTC. This sequence encodes CASSLGGDYGYTF.

The rearrangement uses TRBV6-1 and TRBJ2-5; D call uncertain. The CDR3 is 15 residues long. The germline V gene encodes CDR1 MNHNS and CDR2 SASEGT. V was cut by 2 bases and J by 2 bases, with 12 bases left in between. As DNA, the CDR3 is TGTGCCAGCAGTGAAACGGGTGAATCGCAAGAGACCCAGTACTTC. It encodes CASSETGESQETQYF.

This chain joins TRBV7-9 and TRBJ2-2, with a weak D call TRBD2 (6 bases). The V gene's germline CDR1 is SEHNR and CDR2 FQNEAQ (reference sequence). V was pared by 5 bases and J by 3 bases, with 25 bases between. This CDR3 contains 19 residues. CDR3 sequence (DNA): TGTGCCAGCAGCCCCGGGCTAGCGATCCAGTACACGGACACCGGGGAGCTGTTTTTT. It is translated as CASSPGLAIQYTDTGELFF.

The CDR3 protein is CASSSLSGGSSTDTQYF. The CDR3 DNA sequence: TGTGCCAGCAGCTCCCTAAGCGGGGGGTCTTCCACAGATACGCAGTATTTT. The chain carries TRBV7-2 and TRBJ2-3; 9 positions agree with TRBD2. Looked up from germline, CDR1 is SGHTA and CDR2 is FQGNSA. The CDR3 spans 17 residues. J gave up 2 bases and V 4 bases, and 10 bases lay outside the gene matches.

The chain uses TRBV7-9 and TRBJ2-3, with D perhaps matching TRBD2 (5 bases). CDR1 and CDR2 (germline): SEHNR, FQNEAQ (reference sequence). V was trimmed by 4 bases and J by 8 bases, leaving 10 bases between them. This CDR3 is built from 12 residues. As DNA, the CDR3 is TGTGCCAGCAGCTCCGCTCGGGGTACGCAGTATTTT. Amino acid sequence: CASSSARGTQYF.

The chain links TRBV12-5 to TRBJ2-5; D is ambiguous. Germline CDR1 and CDR2: LGHNT and FRNRAP. The germline V and J ends were trimmed by 9 bases and 3 bases, with 14 bases remaining between them. This CDR3 spans 13 amino acids. CDR3 residues: CASQSGLEETQYF. The DNA of the CDR3 is TGTGCTAGCCAATCGGGTCTCGAAGAGACCCAGTACTTC.

The chain employs TRBV10-1 and TRBJ1-1; D perhaps matches TRBD1 (6 bases). Germline V gene lookup returns CDR1 WNHNN and CDR2 SYGVQD (reference sequence). The CDR3 is made up of 13 amino acids. Trimming took 6 bases from V and 2 from J, leaving 10 bases between them. CDR3 DNA: TGCGCCAGCAGCGGACAGTTAAACACTGAAGCTTTCTTT. It encodes CASSGQLNTEAFF.

The chain couples TRBV11-2 to TRBJ1-2, with unresolved D. Germline values: CDR1 SGHAT, CDR2 FQNNGV. V dropped 1 base and J dropped 0 bases, with 6 bases sitting between them. The CDR3 is 14 residues long. CDR3 sequence: CASSLGRSNYGYTF. The DNA of the CDR3 is TGTGCCAGCAGCTTAGGCCGGTCTAACTATGGCTACACCTTC. The entire variable domain, with the rest obtained from reference TRBV11-2 and TRBJ1-2, is as follows: EAGVAQSPRYKIIEKRQSVAFWCNPISGHATLYWYQQILGQGPKLLIQFQNNGVVDDSQLPKDRFSAERLKGVDSTLKIQPAKLEDSAVYLCASSLGRSNYGYTFGSGTRLTVV.

J is TRBJ2-1 and V is TRBV7-3; TRBD1 matches 10 bases. There are 17 residues in the CDR3. CDR1 and CDR2 (germline): SGHTA, FQGTGA. V gave up 1 base and J gave up 12 bases; unmatched junction bases: 15. The CDR3 coding sequence is TGTGCCAGCAGCTTAAGGGGAGGGACAGGGGCCAACCCTGGGCAGTTCTTC. Translation: CASSLRGGTGANPGQFF.

Worth noting for this clone: Distinct nucleotide sequences in the sample also encode this CDR3. The rearrangement links TRBV4-1 to TRBJ2-5; D gene uncertain. CDR1 is MGHRA, CDR2 YSYEKL, per germline. Trimming cost V 0 bases and J 4 bases, with 12 bases left between them. This CDR3 has 15 amino acids. As DNA, the CDR3 is TGCGCCAGCAGCCAAGATTCACAGAGAAGAGAGACCCAGTACTTC. This gives the protein CASSQDSQRRETQYF.

V and J are TRBV19 and TRBJ1-4; D is unresolved. Trimming stripped 3 bases from V and 6 bases from J, with 11 bases between. Germline assignment: CDR1 LNHDA and CDR2 SQIVND (reference sequence). This CDR3 is 14 amino acids long. The CDR3 protein is CASSIGWADEKLFF. In DNA form, the CDR3 reads TGTGCCAGTAGTATTGGTTGGGCAGATGAAAAACTGTTTTTT. The whole variable domain, filled in from reference TRBV19 and TRBJ1-4, reads DGGITQSPKYLFRKEGQNVTLSCEQNLNHDAMYWYRQDPGQGLRLIYYSQIVNDFQKGDIAEGYSVSREKKESFPLTVTSAQKNPTAFYLCASSIGWADEKLFFGSGTQLSVL.

This clone was counted a single time. The V and J genes are TRBV9 and TRBJ1-3; TRBD1 agrees at 7 bases. Germline lookup yields CDR1 SGDLS and CDR2 YYNGEE. The CDR3 is 16 residues long. V was pared by 3 bases and J by 4 bases, with 10 bases of the junction left unmatched. CDR3 sequence (DNA): TGTGCCAGCAGCGCCCCCACGGGGACAGAAGGAAACACCATATATTTT. Protein sequence: CASSAPTGTEGNTIYF.

The gene calls are TRBV3-1 (or the pseudogene TRBV3-2) and TRBJ1-2; 7 bases match TRBD1. The CDR3 length is 13 residues. From germline, CDR1 is LGHDT and CDR2 YNNKEL (reference sequence). V dropped 3 bases and J dropped 2; count of bases not matched to a gene: 0. CDR3 loop: CASSHRGNYGYTF. In DNA, the CDR3 is TGTGCCAGCAGCCACAGGGGGAACTATGGCTACACCTTC.

V usage is TRBV4-1 and J usage is TRBJ1-6; TRBD1 matches 7 bases. Trimming cost V 4 bases and J 7 bases; bases outside gene matches: 10. The CDR3 runs 16 residues. The germline V gene has CDR1 MGHRA and CDR2 YSYEKL. CDR3 sequence: CASSLFPGQRNSPLHF. For the CDR3, the DNA is TGCGCCAGCAGCCTCTTTCCGGGACAGCGGAATTCACCCCTCCACTTT.

The rearrangement uses TRBV19 and TRBJ1-1; 8 nucleotides agree with TRBD1. CDR3 length equals 15 residues. V was clipped by 2 bases and J by 2 bases; unmatched bases: 4. Germline assignment: CDR1 LNHDA and CDR2 SQIVND (reference sequence). CDR3 nucleotide sequence: TGTGCCAGTAGTATACAGACAGGGGATAACACTGAAGCTTTCTTT. Residues: CASSIQTGDNTEAFF.

The CDR3 protein is CASSIYRGQYGYTF. The DNA of the CDR3 is TGTGCCAGTAGTATATACAGGGGGCAATATGGCTACACCTTC. The gene calls are TRBV19 and TRBJ1-2, with TRBD1 matching 9 bases. V lost 2 bases to trimming and J lost 5 bases; unmatched junction nucleotides: 3. Per the germline V gene, CDR1 is LNHDA and CDR2 is SQIVND (reference sequence). The CDR3 has 14 amino acids.

At least ten counts were recorded for this clone. V usage is TRBV6-4 and J usage is TRBJ2-3, with 8 bases matching TRBD1. From germline, CDR1 is MRHNA and CDR2 SNTAGT. The CDR3 covers 16 residues. Trimming removed 2 bases from V and 1 base from J; junction bases left unmatched: 5. CDR3 nucleotides: TGTGCCAGCAGTGACGATAGGGGACAGGGCACAGATACGCAGTATTTT. Amino acids: CASSDDRGQGTDTQYF.

The V and J genes are TRBV4-2 and TRBJ2-5, with D perhaps matching TRBD2 (5 bases). The CDR3 covers 14 residues. CDR1 and CDR2 (germline): LGHNA, YNFKEQ. V was cut by 4 bases and J by 3 bases, with 12 bases left in between. The CDR3 nucleotides read TGTGCCAGCAGCCCCCCAACCGGGAAAGAGACCCAGTACTTC. Translated, it gives CASSPPTGKETQYF.

The V gene is TRBV3-1 (or the pseudogene TRBV3-2), the J gene TRBJ2-7; 7 nucleotides agree with TRBD2. The CDR3 contains 15 residues. Germline-derived CDR1 and CDR2 are LGHDT and YNNKEL (reference sequence). Losses at the gene ends were 1 base for V and 4 bases for J; bases not matched to a gene: 7. The CDR3 spells CASSQGALSGYEQYV. In DNA form, the CDR3 reads TGTGCCAGCAGCCAAGGGGCCCTTAGCGGGTACGAGCAGTACGTC.

This chain joins TRBV7-8 and TRBJ2-2, with 7 nucleotides matching TRBD1. The CDR3 length is 14 residues. The V segment lost 4 bases and the J segment 6 bases; nucleotides outside the gene matches: 5. Germline CDR1 and CDR2: SGHVS and FQNEAQ. The CDR3 nucleotides read TGTGCCAGCAGCTCGAGACAGGGTGCCGGGGAGCTGTTTTTT. Encoded protein: CASSSRQGAGELFF. The full variable domain, its missing parts supplied by reference TRBV7-8 and TRBJ2-2, is GAGVSQSPRYKVAKRGQDVALRCDPISGHVSLFWYQQALGQGPEFLTYFQNEAQLDKSGLPSDRFFAERPEGSVSTLKIQRTQQEDSAVYLCASSSRQGAGELFFGEGSRLTVL.

The chain combines TRBV9 with TRBJ2-3, with 10 bases lining up with TRBD2. After removal of 4 bases from V and 2 bases from J, the junction contained 7 bases not matched to a gene. Per the germline V gene, CDR1 is SGDLS and CDR2 is YYNGEE. The CDR3 has 16 residues. The CDR3 DNA reads as TGTGCCAGCAGCACTCGTAGCGGGGGGCTCACAGATACGCAGTATTTT. Protein sequence: CASSTRSGGLTDTQYF. Using reference TRBV9 and TRBJ2-3 for the parts outside the CDR3, the full variable domain is DSGVTQTPKHLITATGQRVTLRCSPRSGDLSVYWYQQSLDQGLQFLIQYYNGEERAKGNILERFSAQQFPDLHSELNLSSLELGDSALYFCASSTRSGGLTDTQYFGPGTRLTVL.

This chain connects TRBV7-9 to TRBJ1-2; D gene ambiguous. The CDR3 totals 14 residues. Between the trimmed V and J ends, which lost 7 bases and 8 bases, there was a span of 20 bases. From germline, CDR1 is SEHNR and CDR2 FQNEAQ (reference sequence). CDR3 in amino acids: CASIPYLGPDGYTF. The CDR3 DNA is TGTGCCAGCATCCCCTATCTTGGGCCCGACGGCTACACCTTC.

This chain uses TRBV9 with TRBJ2-1, with D possibly matching TRBD2 (7 bases). V gave up 0 bases and J gave up 4 bases, with 14 bases separating them. The CDR3 runs 16 residues. CDR1 SGDLS and CDR2 YYNGEE come from the germline V gene. CDR3 bases: TGTGCCAGCAGCGTAGCGGAGGGGGGGCGATACAATGAGCAGTTCTTC. As protein: CASSVAEGGRYNEQFF.